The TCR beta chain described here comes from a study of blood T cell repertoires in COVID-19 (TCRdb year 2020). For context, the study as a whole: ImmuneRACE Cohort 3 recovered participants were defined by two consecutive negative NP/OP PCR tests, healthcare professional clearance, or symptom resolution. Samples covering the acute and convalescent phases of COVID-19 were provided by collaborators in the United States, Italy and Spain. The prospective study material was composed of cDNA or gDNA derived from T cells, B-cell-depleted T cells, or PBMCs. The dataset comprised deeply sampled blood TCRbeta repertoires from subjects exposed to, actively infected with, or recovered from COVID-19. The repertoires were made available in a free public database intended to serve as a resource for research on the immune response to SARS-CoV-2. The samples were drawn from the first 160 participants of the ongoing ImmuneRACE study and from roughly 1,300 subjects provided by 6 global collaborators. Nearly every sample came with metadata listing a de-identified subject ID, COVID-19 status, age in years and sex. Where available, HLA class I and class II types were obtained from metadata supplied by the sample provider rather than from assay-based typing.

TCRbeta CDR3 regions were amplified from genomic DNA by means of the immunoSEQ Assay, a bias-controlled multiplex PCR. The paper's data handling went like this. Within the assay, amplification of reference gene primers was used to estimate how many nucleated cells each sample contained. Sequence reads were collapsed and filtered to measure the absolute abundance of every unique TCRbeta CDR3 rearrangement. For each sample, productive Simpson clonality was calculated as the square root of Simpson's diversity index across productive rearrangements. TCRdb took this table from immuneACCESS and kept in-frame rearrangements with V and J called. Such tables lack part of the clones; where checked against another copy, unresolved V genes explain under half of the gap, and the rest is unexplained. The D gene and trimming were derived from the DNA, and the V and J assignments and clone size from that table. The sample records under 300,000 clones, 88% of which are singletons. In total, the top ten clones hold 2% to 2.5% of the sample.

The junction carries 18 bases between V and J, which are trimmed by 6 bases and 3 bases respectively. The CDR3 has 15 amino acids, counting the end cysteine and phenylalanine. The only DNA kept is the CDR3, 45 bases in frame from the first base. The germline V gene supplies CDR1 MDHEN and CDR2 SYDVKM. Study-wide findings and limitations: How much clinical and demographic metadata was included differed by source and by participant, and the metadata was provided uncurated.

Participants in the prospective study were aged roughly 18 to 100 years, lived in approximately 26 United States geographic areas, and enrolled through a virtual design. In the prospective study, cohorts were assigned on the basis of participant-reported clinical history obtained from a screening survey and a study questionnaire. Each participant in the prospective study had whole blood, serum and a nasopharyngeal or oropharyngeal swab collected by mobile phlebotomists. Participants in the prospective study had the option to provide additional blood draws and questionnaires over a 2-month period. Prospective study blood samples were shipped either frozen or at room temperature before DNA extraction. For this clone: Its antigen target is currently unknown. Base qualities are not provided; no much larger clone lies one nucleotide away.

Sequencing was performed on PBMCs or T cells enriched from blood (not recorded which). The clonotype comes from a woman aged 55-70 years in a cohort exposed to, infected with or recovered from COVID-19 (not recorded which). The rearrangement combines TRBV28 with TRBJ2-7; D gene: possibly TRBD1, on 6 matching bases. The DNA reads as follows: TGTGCCAGCAGAGAAACAGGGACATATTTCTACGAGCAGTACTTC. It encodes CASRETGTYFYEQYF.